The 11 T cell receptor beta chains below all came from one sample that was sequenced in a study of T cell therapy after organ transplantation. Generated by immunoSEQ multiplex PCR, the TCRdb table keeps only in-frame clones and is missing some. The sample carries 51,000 or so clones, roughly 93% recorded once. Their antigens remain unidentified. The sequenced sample was CD8+ T cells from blood, obtained before autologous CMV-specific T cell therapy. The origin of the receptors is a human patient who had received a solid organ transplant and had CMV disease.

This chain connects TRBV27 to TRBJ2-7, with 9 bases aligning to TRBD2. Unmatched junction bases numbered 6, after V lost 0 bases and J lost 6 bases. From germline, CDR1 is MNHEY and CDR2 SMNVEV (reference sequence). This CDR3 comprises 15 residues. The CDR3 region is CASSLSREGVSEQYF. The CDR3 DNA follows: TGTGCCAGCAGTTTATCGCGGGAGGGGGTGTCCGAGCAGTACTTC.

The chain is built from TRBV27 and TRBJ2-2, with a weak D call TRBD2 (6 bases). The CDR3 covers 16 residues. The germline V gene encodes CDR1 MNHEY and CDR2 SMNVEV (reference sequence). The V end was cut by 7 bases, the J end by 7 bases, with 22 bases between. For the CDR3, the DNA is TGTGCCAGCACCCCCAGCGGGCCAGCGATGGGCGGGGAGCTGTTTTTT. Protein product: CASTPSGPAMGGELFF.

The gene calls are TRBV19 and TRBJ1-2, with D uncertain. The CDR3 consists of 13 residues. The germline V gene has CDR1 LNHDA and CDR2 SQIVND (reference sequence). Trimming took off 6 bases at V and 4 bases at J, with 12 bases between the two ends. The chain's CDR3 is CASSPGDLYGYTF. CDR3 coding DNA: TGTGCCAGTAGCCCAGGCGACCTCTATGGCTACACCTTC.

The chain joins TRBV7-2 to TRBJ2-7, with D perhaps being TRBD1 or TRBD2 (5 bases each). The length of the CDR3 is 12 residues. Trimming cost V 5 bases and J 6 bases, with 11 bases left between them. The germline CDR1 and CDR2 sequences are SGHTA and FQGNSA. This CDR3 reads CASSPGAPEQYF. CDR3 in DNA: TGTGCCAGCAGCCCCGGGGCCCCCGAGCAGTACTTC.

J is TRBJ1-1 and V is TRBV2; D remains ambiguous. Trimming stripped 4 bases from V and 1 base from J, with 7 bases between. CDR3 size: 13 residues. From germline, CDR1 is SNHLY and CDR2 FYNNEI. The CDR3 DNA is TGTGCCAGCAGTGCAAACAAGAACACTGAAGCTTTCTTT. It encodes CASSANKNTEAFF. Complete variable domain (other parts from reference TRBV2 and TRBJ1-1): EPEVTQTPSHQVTQMGQEVILRCVPISNHLYFYWYRQILGQKVEFLVSFYNNEISEKSEIFDDQFSVERPDGSNFTLKIRSTKLEDSAMYFCASSANKNTEAFFGQGTRLTVV.

The chain has TRBV4-3 and TRBJ1-2, with 8 bases lining up with TRBD1. Germline V gene sequence: CDR1 LGHNA, CDR2 YSLEER. This CDR3 spans 14 amino acids. Trimming cost V 3 bases and J 6 bases; bases outside gene matches: 6. Here the CDR3 reads CASSHVDRVNGYTF. The CDR3 DNA reads TGCGCCAGCAGCCATGTGGACAGGGTCAATGGCTACACCTTC.

The genes are TRBV6-1 and TRBJ2-4; perhaps TRBD1 as D (6 bases). The CDR3 totals 18 residues. V shed 2 bases and J shed 5 bases, with 22 bases lying between them. The V gene's germline CDR1 is MNHNS and CDR2 SASEGT. The chain's CDR3 is CASSEFGPFGGPENIQYF. CDR3 DNA sequence: TGTGCCAGCAGTGAATTTGGCCCTTTTGGGGGCCCCGAAAACATTCAGTACTTC.

The chain couples TRBV9 to TRBJ2-1; D call uncertain. The germline V gene encodes CDR1 SGDLS and CDR2 YYNGEE. The CDR3 loop spans 12 amino acids. V was shortened by 5 bases and J by 5 bases, with 8 bases between the two germline ends. Written as DNA, the CDR3 is TGTGCCAGCAGTTCTCAGAACAATGAGCAGTTCTTC. Translation: CASSSQNNEQFF.

This sequence joins TRBV30 and TRBJ2-7; TRBD2 is a possible D gene (7 bases). CDR3 length: 12 amino acids. Germline lookup yields CDR1 GTSNPN and CDR2 SVGIG (reference sequence). V was cut by 3 bases and J by 3 bases, with 9 bases left in between. The CDR3 protein is CAWSGGLYEQYF. The CDR3 DNA follows: TGTGCCTGGAGCGGGGGGCTCTACGAGCAGTACTTC. Combining the CDR3 with reference TRBV30 and TRBJ2-7 gives the whole variable domain SQTIHQWPATLVQPVGSPLSLECTVEGTSNPNLYWYRQAAGRGLQLLFYSVGIGQISSEVPQNLSASRPQDRQFILSSKKLLLSDSGFYLCAWSGGLYEQYFGPGTRLTVT.

The V and J genes are TRBV4-3 and TRBJ1-2, with D maybe TRBD1 (5 bases). Germline-derived CDR1 and CDR2 are LGHNA and YSLEER. The CDR3 has 15 amino acids. V was cut by 0 bases and J by 8 bases, with 16 bases left in between. The DNA for the CDR3 is TGCGCCAGCAGCCAAGATGGCGGGGGGTTGTGGGGCTACACCTTC. It encodes CASSQDGGGLWGYTF.

This sequence joins TRBV18 and TRBJ1-2; D is unresolved. Trimming cost V 3 bases and J 3 bases, with 8 bases left between them. The length of the CDR3 is 13 residues. Germline V lookup: CDR1 KGHSH, CDR2 LQKENI. CDR3 in amino acids: CASSPDGDYGYTF. The CDR3 region has the DNA TGTGCCAGCTCACCGGACGGAGACTATGGCTACACCTTC.